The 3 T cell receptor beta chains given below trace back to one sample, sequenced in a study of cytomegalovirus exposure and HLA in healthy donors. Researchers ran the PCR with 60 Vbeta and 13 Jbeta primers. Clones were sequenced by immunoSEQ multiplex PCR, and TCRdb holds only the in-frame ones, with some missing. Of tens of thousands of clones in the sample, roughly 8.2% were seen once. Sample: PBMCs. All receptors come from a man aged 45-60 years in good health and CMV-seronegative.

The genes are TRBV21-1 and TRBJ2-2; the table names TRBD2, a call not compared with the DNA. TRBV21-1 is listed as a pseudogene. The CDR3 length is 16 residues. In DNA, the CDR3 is TGTGCCAGCAGCACCTCTAGCGGGACCTACACCGGGGAGCTGTTTTTT. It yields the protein CASSTSSGTYTGELFF.

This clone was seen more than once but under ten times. In DNA form, the CDR3 reads TGTGCCAGCAGCCAATACAGGGGGGACGAGCAGTACTTC. As protein: CASSQYRGDEQYF. The V call is TRBV11-2, the J call TRBJ2-7; 8 nucleotides line up with TRBD1. Germline CDR1 reads SGHAT; CDR2 reads FQNNGV. The CDR3 length is 13 residues. The J segment lost 5 bases and the V segment lost 5 bases, leaving 5 bases of the junction unmatched.

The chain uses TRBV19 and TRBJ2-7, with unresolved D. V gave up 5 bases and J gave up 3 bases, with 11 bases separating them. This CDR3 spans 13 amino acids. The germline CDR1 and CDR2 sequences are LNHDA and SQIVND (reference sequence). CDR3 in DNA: TGTGCCAGTAGTTTGTCGCTATTCTACGAGCAGTACTTC. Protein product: CASSLSLFYEQYF.